The T cell receptor (beta chain) described here comes from a study of PD-L1 blockade in urothelial cancer. Study-level background: Every 3 weeks, patients received intravenous atezolizumab 1,200 mg, beginning 2014. Patients' prior chemotherapy regimens numbered 0 to 3.

PCRs each included synthetic TCR analog templates spiked in. Method: immunoSEQ multiplex PCR; TCRdb's copy keeps in-frame clones and lacks some. The profile shows roughly 77,000 clones, roughly 84% of them singletons. Trimming took 7 bases from V and 1 from J, leaving 12 bases between them. Germline V gene data show CDR1 as ENHRY and CDR2 as SYGVKD. This CDR3 contains 14 residues. The time point here: pretreatment peripheral blood. All patients handed over anywhere from 1 to 8 samples, pretreatment and on-treatment. This chain connects TRBV10-3 to TRBJ2-3, with unresolved D. The material sequenced was PBMCs, taken around atezolizumab (anti-PD-L1) treatment. The receptor was derived from a woman in her seventies with urothelial cancer. This CDR3 is CAIKEHGRTDTQYF. CDR3 coding DNA: TGTGCCATCAAGGAGCACGGTCGCACAGATACGCAGTATTTT.